These T cell receptor beta chains were read from a single sample in a study of cytomegalovirus exposure and HLA in healthy donors. Profiled with immunoSEQ multiplex PCR; TCRdb holds only in-frame clones, not every one. This table has 200,000 or so clones, less than 80% appearing once. Material for sequencing was PBMCs. These receptors were obtained from a girl aged 2 to 10 in good health and CMV-seronegative. Each CDR3 is given with its conserved first and last residue. D genes are given only for firm matches. For some rows the clone size is stated as once, few or many, or as a class when expanded; others skip it.

>TRBJ1-2|TRBD1|TRBV7-9|-
TGTGCCAGCAGCTTAGCCGTCGACCTCAAAAGGGGGCTCTATGGCTACACCTTC
CASSLAVDLKRGLYGYTF
>TRBJ2-3|-|TRBV6-1|-
TGTGCCAGCAGTGAGGTTGGGGGGACAGATACGCAGTATTTT
CASSEVGGTDTQYF
>TRBJ1-2|-|TRBV6-5|-
TGTGCCAGCAGTTACTCGGAGGGGAGCTCCGGCGGCTACACCTTC
CASSYSEGSSGGYTF
>TRBJ1-1|TRBD1|TRBV9|-
TGTGCCAGCAGCGTAGAGGACAGGGTGGGGGAAGCTTTCTTT
CASSVEDRVGEAFF
>TRBJ2-1|-|TRBV9|-
TGTGCCAGCAGCGTAGAGGGGGGGACGGGGGTCTATGAGCAGTTCTTC
CASSVEGGTGVYEQFF
>TRBJ1-3|-|TRBV6-1|few
TGTGCCAGCAGGGGGCAAGGAAACACCATATATTTT
CASRGQGNTIYF
>TRBJ2-7|TRBD1|TRBV5-8|few
TGTGCCAGCAGCTTGAGGGACAGGGGGCACTACGAGCAGTACTTC
CASSLRDRGHYEQYF
>TRBJ1-1|-|TRBV2|-
TGTGCCAGCAGGGTCGATGGAGGGGTGGGGACTGAAGCTTTCTTT
CASRVDGGVGTEAFF
>TRBJ1-5|-|TRBV30|-
TGTGCCTGGACTACAGGAAATCAGCCCCAGCATTTT
CAWTTGNQPQHF
>TRBJ2-1|TRBD2|TRBV7-8|once
TGTGCCAGCAGCTCCCCCCCTAGCGGGAGAGCCAATGAGCAGTTCTTC
CASSSPPSGRANEQFF
>TRBJ1-5|TRBD1|TRBV6-1|once
TGTGCCAGCAGTTCGGGACAGCGCAATCAGCCCCAGCATTTT
CASSSGQRNQPQHF
>TRBJ2-7|-|TRBV11-2|-
TGTGCCAGCAGCTTAATGCAGCTCAACAGCTCCTACGAGCAGTACTTC
CASSLMQLNSSYEQYF
>TRBJ1-1|-|TRBV19|-
TGTGCCAGCCACCCTCAGGGTGCGGCTGAAGCTTTCTTT
CASHPQGAAEAFF
>TRBJ2-7|TRBD2|TRBV18|-
TGTGCCAGCTCACCACCGGGACGGGGGGCCTACGAGCAGTACTTC
CASSPPGRGAYEQYF
>TRBJ2-7|TRBD2|TRBV10-3|-
TGTGCCAACGCTGGGACTAGCGGGAAGAAGCAGTACTTC
CANAGTSGKKQYF
>TRBJ1-5|-|TRBV6-1|few
TGTGCCAGCAGTGTTTCAGGGGCCAGCAATCAGCCCCAGCATTTT
CASSVSGASNQPQHF
>TRBJ2-7|-|TRBV4-1|-
TGCGCCAGCAGCCAAGAAGGGGCGGACGAGCAGTACTTC
CASSQEGADEQYF
>TRBJ2-2|-|TRBV12-2|-
TGTGCAAGTCGCTATCCCGGGACTGACACCGGGGAGCTGTTTTTT
CASRYPGTDTGELFF
>TRBJ2-5|TRBD2|TRBV7-7|few
TGTGCCAGCAGCTCCGGACGCCTCCTAGCGGGGGGGGCTGAGACCCAGTACTTC
CASSSGRLLAGGAETQYF
>TRBJ1-1|-|TRBV2|-
TGTGCCAGCTGCCGGACAATGAACACTGAAGCTTTCTTT
CASCRTMNTEAFF
>TRBJ2-1|TRBD1|TRBV6-1|-
TGTGCCAGCAGGGCCGGGACAGGGGGGTACAATGAGCAGTTCTTC
CASRAGTGGYNEQFF
>TRBJ1-1|-|TRBV7-6|-
TGTGCCAGCAGCTTAGGGGCGAACACTGAAGCTTTCTTT
CASSLGANTEAFF
>TRBJ1-4|-|TRBV19|-
TGTGCCAGTAGCCTCGGGAATGAAAAACTGTTTTTT
CASSLGNEKLFF
>TRBJ1-2|TRBD1|TRBV2|-
TGTGCCAGCAGTGGGGGACAGGGTGGGCATGGCTACACCTTC
CASSGGQGGHGYTF
>TRBJ1-1|-|TRBV6-5|-
TGTGCCAGCAGTTACGACAGAAACACTGAAGCTTTCTTT
CASSYDRNTEAFF
>TRBJ1-4|TRBD1|TRBV19|once
TGTGCCAGTAGTACCGACAGGGCAACTAATGAAAAACTGTTTTTT
CASSTDRATNEKLFF
>TRBJ2-7|TRBD2|TRBV7-9|-
TGTGCCAGCAGCCAGGGGTCTAGCGGGAGGCCAGGGGACTTC
CASSQGSSGRPGDF